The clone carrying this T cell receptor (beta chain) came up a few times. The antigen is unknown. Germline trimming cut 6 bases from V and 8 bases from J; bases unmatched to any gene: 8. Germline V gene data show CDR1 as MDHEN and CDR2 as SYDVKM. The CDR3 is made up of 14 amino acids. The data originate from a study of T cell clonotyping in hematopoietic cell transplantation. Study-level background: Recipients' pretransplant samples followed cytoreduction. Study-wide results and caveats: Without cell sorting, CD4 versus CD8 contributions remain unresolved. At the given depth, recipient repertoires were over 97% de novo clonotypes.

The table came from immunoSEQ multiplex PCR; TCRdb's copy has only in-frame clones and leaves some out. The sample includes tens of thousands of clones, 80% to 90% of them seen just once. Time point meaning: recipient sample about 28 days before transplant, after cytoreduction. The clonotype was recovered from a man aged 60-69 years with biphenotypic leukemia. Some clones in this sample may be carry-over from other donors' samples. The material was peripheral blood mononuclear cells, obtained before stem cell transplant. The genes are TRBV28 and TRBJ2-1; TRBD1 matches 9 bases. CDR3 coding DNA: TGTGCCAGCAGCACCCCGACAGGGGGATATGAGCAGTTCTTC. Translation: CASSTPTGGYEQFF.